Listed here is a single TCR beta chain. Its matching antigen is unknown. Some clones are missing from TCRdb's copy, which holds only in-frame ones; the method was immunoSEQ multiplex PCR. The table has about 85,000 clones, around 95% seen once; the top ten hold less than 20%. With 2 bases removed from V and 4 bases from J, the gap between germline ends came to 10 bases. This CDR3 spans 13 amino acids. Germline CDR1 reads SQVTM; CDR2 reads ANQGSEA. These data belong to a study of siplizumab effects on memory and regulatory T cells. Broader study findings: Sequences below about 10^-5 frequency were poorly captured, limiting mapping of alloreactive clones. The alloresponse seemed to draw substantially on naive T cells, which appeared more diverse than memory cells. Treg origin accounted for an average of roughly 64% of mappable alloreactive CD4+ clones with siplizumab and less than 30% in controls. Roughly 80-96% of proliferating CD4+ or CD8+ clones lacked a naive or memory phenotype that could be assigned.

This sequence was found in a human donor in good health. The specimen was CD8+ T cells sorted from blood. J is TRBJ2-3 and V is TRBV29-1; either TRBD1 or TRBD2 may fit D (6 bases each). The CDR3 region has the DNA TGCAGCGTTGAATCGGGGGCTTCAGATACGCAGTATTTT. It is translated as CSVESGASDTQYF.